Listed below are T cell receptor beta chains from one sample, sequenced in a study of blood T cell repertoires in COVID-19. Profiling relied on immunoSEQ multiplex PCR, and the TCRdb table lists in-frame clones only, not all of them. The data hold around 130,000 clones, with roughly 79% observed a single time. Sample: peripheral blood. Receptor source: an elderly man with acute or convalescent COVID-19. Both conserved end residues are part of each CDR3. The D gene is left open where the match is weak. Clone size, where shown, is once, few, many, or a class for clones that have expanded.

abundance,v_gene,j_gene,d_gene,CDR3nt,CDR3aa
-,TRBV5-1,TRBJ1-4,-,TGCGCCAGCAGCTCCGGCACAGGGTGGGGTGAAAAACTGTTTTTT,CASSSGTGWGEKLFF
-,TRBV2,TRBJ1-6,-,TGTGCCAGCAGTGAAGGGTTCGGTTCACCCCTCCACTTT,CASSEGFGSPLHF
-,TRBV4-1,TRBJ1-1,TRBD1,TGCGCCAGCAGCCAGGACAGGGGGAGTACTGAAGCTTTCTTT,CASSQDRGSTEAFF
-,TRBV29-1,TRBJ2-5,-,TGCAGCGTTGAACGGGGGGCGAGAGAGACCCAGTACTTC,CSVERGARETQYF
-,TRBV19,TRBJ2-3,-,TGTGCCAGTAGTTGGGTCGGAGCGGACACAGATACGCAGTATTTT,CASSWVGADTDTQYF
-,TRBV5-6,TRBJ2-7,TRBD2,TGTGCCAGCAGCTTGTATCGGGGCGGGGGAATTTACGAGCAGTACTTC,CASSLYRGGGIYEQYF
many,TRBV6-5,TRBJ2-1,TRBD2,TGTGCCAGCAGGCCCCTAGCGGGGGCCTACAATGAGCAGTTCTTC,CASRPLAGAYNEQFF
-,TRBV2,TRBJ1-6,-,TGTGCCAGCAAGGACAGAGGAAATTCACCCCTCCACTTT,CASKDRGNSPLHF
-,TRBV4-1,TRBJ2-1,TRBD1,TGCGCCAGCAGCCCCACAAGGTCAGGGGGATACAATGAGCAGTTCTTC,CASSPTRSGGYNEQFF
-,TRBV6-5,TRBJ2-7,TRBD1,TGTGCCAGCAGTCCCTATGGACAGGGCGGCTACGAGCAGTACTTC,CASSPYGQGGYEQYF
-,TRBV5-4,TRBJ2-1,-,TGTGCCAGCAGCCAGGACAGAGACAATGAGCAGTTCTTC,CASSQDRDNEQFF
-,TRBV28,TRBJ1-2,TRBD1,TGTGCCAGCAGTTTGGGACAGTACTATGGCTACACCTTC,CASSLGQYYGYTF
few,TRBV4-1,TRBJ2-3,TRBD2,TGCGCCAGCAGCCAAGATCTAGGTGGAGCGGGGGGTGCAGATACGCAGTATTTT,CASSQDLGGAGGADTQYF
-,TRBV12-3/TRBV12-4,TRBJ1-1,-,TGTGCCAGCAGTTTATTCGGGACAGAAGCTTTCTTT,CASSLFGTEAFF
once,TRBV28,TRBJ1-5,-,TGTGCCAGCAGTTTTTGGGCGACACGGAAAGGCAATCAGCCCCAGCATTTT,CASSFWATRKGNQPQHF
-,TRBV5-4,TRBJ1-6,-,TGTGCCAGCGGGGGGAAGTCACCCCTCCACTTT,CASGGKSPLHF
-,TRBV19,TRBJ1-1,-,TGTGCCAGTAGTAACAGGGTCGGCGTGGGCACTGAAGCTTTCTTT,CASSNRVGVGTEAFF
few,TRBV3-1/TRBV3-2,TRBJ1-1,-,TGTGCCAGCAGCACCTTAGTAATGAACACTGAAGCTTTCTTT,CASSTLVMNTEAFF
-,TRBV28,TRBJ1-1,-,TGTGCCAGCAGTCCGAACGGTGAAGCTTTCTTT,CASSPNGEAFF
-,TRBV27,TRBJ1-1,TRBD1,TGTGCCAGCAGTTTAGGCAGGGGGACTGAAGCTTTCTTT,CASSLGRGTEAFF
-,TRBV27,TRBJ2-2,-,TGTGCCAGCAGTTACGGGACATTCGCGAACACCGGGGAGCTGTTTTTT,CASSYGTFANTGELFF
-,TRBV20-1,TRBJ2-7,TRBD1,TGCAGTGCTGGTGGGGGACAGGACATCTACGAGCAGTACTTC,CSAGGGQDIYEQYF